Sequencing of this TCR beta chain was carried out in a study of shared clonotypes between healthy human individuals. The wider study: Researchers drew samples from two women and three men aged 18 to 49. The study, taken as a whole, reports: Sampling used blood alone; tissue repertoires probably differ.

In regard to this clone: Its antigen is not identified.

The CDR3 covers 15 residues. Between the trimmed V and J ends, which lost 2 bases and 5 bases, there was a span of 13 bases. From germline, CDR1 is MNHEY and CDR2 SMNVEV (reference sequence). It was at deep level that the assay was run. Every subset's genomic DNA went evenly onto several immunoSEQ plates. Sequencing was performed with immunoSEQ multiplex PCR; in TCRdb, only in-frame clones are kept and a portion is missing. The sample records about 2.3 million clones, just over 90% being singletons. This clonotype was obtained from a man younger than 35 in good health. Some clones in this sample may be carry-over from other donors' samples. The chain has TRBV27 and TRBJ1-5; tentatively, D is TRBD1 (6 bases). Source material: naive CD4+ T cells from PBMCs. Subset here: CD45RA+ positively selected. CDR3: CASSLTGQTYQPQHF. The CDR3 DNA is TGTGCCAGCAGTTTAACGGGACAAACCTATCAGCCCCAGCATTTT.